Listed here is a single T cell receptor (beta chain). Its target antigen remains unknown. Base qualities are not recorded, but no much larger clone differs from it by a single base. The record originates from a study of cytomegalovirus exposure and HLA in healthy donors (TCRdb year 2017). Regarding the research as a whole: In an earlier analysis of several hundred of the donors, approximately 300 Gb of sequence data and roughly 100 million unique TCR beta sequences from roughly 190 million T cells were reported. An early release covering some 640 HLA-typed donors comprised approximately 300 gigabases of sequencing data and roughly 85 million unique TCR sequences. The genetic ancestry cluster associated with self-reported Caucasian donors included around 76% of the 398 genotyped donors. The aim of the study was to test whether cataloging public T cell receptors could identify signatures of past pathogen exposure. Using immunosequencing, the study profiled T cell repertoires from 666 subjects and related those repertoires to cytomegalovirus serostatus. A separate validation cohort of roughly 130 different subjects was used in addition to the 666-subject first cohort. High-throughput TCR immunosequencing, statistical association of individual TCRs with disease status, and machine learning were combined to predict cytomegalovirus infection status. In a later analysis, previously published TCR beta repertoires from 666 donors were re-analyzed and high-resolution HLA genotyping was added so that TCR occurrence patterns could be studied. In the later analysis, no new phenotypic data were used to find candidate immune exposures; instead, reliance was placed on TCR beta sequences and their occurrence across donors. An earlier analysis of around 580 of the donors used high-throughput TCR beta sequencing to judge whether each TCR beta V gene segment behaved as functional or pseudogenic. Alongside the repertoire data, information on donor age, sex, ethnicity and CMV serostatus was compiled. In a later genetic analysis, genome-wide SNP genotypes for 398 of the 666 donors were used, and that subset was treated as a discovery cohort. All discovery cohort repertoires had been generated on a single sequencing platform. HLA typing covered class I and class II loci at four-digit resolution. The number of donors typed differed by locus, with roughly 620-630 for A, B, C, DRB1 and DQB1, around 520 for DQA1, 600 to 610 for DPA1, and some 440 for DPB1. Five DR-DQ haplotypes were treated as single units for association and clustering because of strong linkage in the cohort. Across around 400 genotyped donors of the cohort, an average of approximately 240,000 unique TCR beta nucleotide sequences per donor were sequenced, and approximately 17% of those sequences were non-productive.

Spanning cysteine to phenylalanine, the CDR3 consists of 15 amino acids. The DNA shown is the 45-base CDR3, in frame from base 1. CDR1 and CDR2 were assigned from the germline V gene as MDHEN and SYDVKM. V drops 5 bases and J drops 11 bases, leaving 22 bases in between. The cohort consisted of fewer than 700 healthy bone marrow donors. At the time of sampling, every cohort member was nominally healthy, though immune exposures that went unrecorded were likely present. The donor was CMV seronegative and belonged to the group of 380 or so seronegative cohort members. A peripheral blood sample was collected from each donor, and TCR beta sequencing was performed on peripheral blood mononuclear cells. Genomic DNA extraction from the blood cell samples was performed with the Qiagen DNeasy Blood Extraction Kit. Library preparation employed the immunoSEQ multiplex PCR assay. A mixture of 60 forward primers for TCR Vbeta segments and 13 reverse primers for TCR Jbeta segments was used in the multiplex PCR. The CDR3 region of rearranged TCR beta genes was amplified from genomic DNA by a multiplex PCR assay. On the Illumina HiSeq System, the amplified TCR beta libraries were sequenced as 87-base-pair reads. From the authors' description of their analysis: A later analysis tallied 75 million to 95 million unique TCR beta chains across the 666 repertoires, and around 12 million of those chains were shared by two or more donors. Raw reads were error-corrected and collapsed into unique sequences with a nearest-neighbor algorithm that merged closely related sequences to remove PCR and sequencing errors. CDR3 sequences were aligned to IMGT reference sequences to assign V, D and J gene segments. For a sequence to be retained, a match of at least six nucleotides to both a V gene segment and a J gene segment was required. Rearrangements were classified as productive when the CDR3 lacked stop codons and remained in frame with V and J, and all other rearrangements were classified as non-productive. CDR3 was defined according to IMGT convention as the region running from the second conserved V-encoded cysteine to the conserved J-encoded phenylalanine. In an earlier analysis of around 600 of the donors, sequences lacking an unambiguous match to a single V gene segment were excluded. An earlier analysis of 587 of the donors classified V segments as functional when productive rearrangements were above 56.7% and as segregating when the standard deviation between donors was above 5%. To diagnose cytomegalovirus status from the catalog of TCR beta chain sequences, a statistical classification framework was built. In a later analysis, TCR nucleotide sequences were compared against IMGT/GENE-DB human TR gene sequences so that V and J genes could be assigned. A later analysis assigned CDR3 sequences and most-parsimonious VDJ recombination scenarios with the TCRdist pipeline. In a later analysis, each TCR beta chain was defined by its CDR3 amino acid sequence together with its V-gene family, and reads lacking a unique V-gene family were excluded. A later analysis removed 550 to 650 highly shared, low-generation-probability nucleotide sequences to deal with suspected cross-contamination and a sequencing artifact. For each public chain, a later analysis derived a clonal expansion index from normalized ranks of inferred template counts within each repertoire. In a later analysis, generation probabilities were computed using a VDJ recombination model fitted to out-of-frame rearrangements, and the results were checked against IGoR. In a later analysis, hypergeometric tests were used to score TCR-TCR, TCR-HLA and TCR-CMV co-occurrence, with a repertoire-size bias correction applied to TCR pairs. To estimate false discovery rates, a later analysis permuted the HLA or CMV assignments 20 times. In a later analysis, co-occurring TCRs were grouped with DBSCAN, and TCRdist sequence similarity was added when clustering was performed within HLA-allele-positive subsets. Co-occurrence clustering excluded repertoires with fewer than 30,000 or more than 120,000 public chains, plus five with anomalous nucleotide sharing. What TCRdb holds here is the immuneACCESS table cut down to in-frame rearrangements. Part of the clones is not present; checked against another copy, under half of the missing clones reflect an unresolved V gene, and the others are unexplained. V, J and clone size derive from that table, while D and trimming were established from the DNA sequence. The sample yields 90,000 to 120,000 clones; approximately 76% were counted once. More than 2% of the sample goes to the ten largest clones.

Study-level results and caveats: In an earlier analysis of roughly 560 of the donors, most TCR beta V segments were observed in productive rearrangements about 90% or about 30% of the time, broadly matching IMGT annotations. Because the 87-base-pair reads could not distinguish some IMGT-functional V segments, including TRBV6-2 and TRBV6-3, those segments were excluded. The earlier analysis of a few hundred of the donors excluded 15 to 20 rarely observed V segments, including chromosome 9 orphons, because counts were too low. At a false discovery rate of 0.05, a later analysis linked around 17,000 TCR beta sequences to specific HLA alleles. An association between a missense DCLRE1C variant and V-gene and J-gene trimming of TCR beta chains was found in a later genetic analysis and replicated in an independent cohort. Linkage disequilibrium might explain the correlated functional status among segregating V segments, but an unknown experimental factor could not be excluded. The authors suggested that the approach could potentially be extended to other disease states and immunological phenotypes. A further reported finding was that TCR beta sequences accurately predicted the HLA-A and HLA-B alleles for most subjects in the first cohort. Because HLA typing was missing for some donors at each locus, association tests included only the typed subset. When HLA alleles, especially DR and DQ, strongly co-occurred, TCR associations were difficult to assign to individual alleles. Immune exposure information for the cohort was limited to CMV serostatus. Most CMV-associated TCR beta chains appeared to be HLA-restricted in a later analysis, and the HLA associations seemed to be driven largely by CMV exposure. The study listed 164 TCR beta chains as associated with cytomegalovirus. In a later analysis, HLA-associated TCR beta chains were found to be more clonally expanded and to have lower generation probabilities than equally common non-associated chains. A later analysis reported that several top co-occurrence clusters appeared linked to parvovirus B19, influenza, CMV and Epstein-Barr virus. Most TCR sequences were observed very rarely across donors, whereas some public TCRs were present in many individuals. A later genetic analysis reported fewer N-insertions in productive TCRs among donors in an Asian-associated ancestry cluster than the roughly 700-donor mean. Cytomegalovirus status was reported to be diagnosed by the classifier with high specificity and sensitivity in both the original and validation cohorts. Sequencing depth was assumed to be roughly uniform across donors in the presence/absence analyses, though that assumption may not hold. A cluster of highly shared sequence variants was judged likely to be a technical artifact of the sequencing pipeline. Three of the identified cytomegalovirus-associated TCR beta chains were confirmed in vitro to be specific for cytomegalovirus antigens. In a later analysis, the rate of TCR association differed among HLA loci, with DRB1 alleles having the most associated TCRs and HLA-C alleles having the fewest. Only TCR beta chains were sequenced in this cohort, and the absence of alpha or paired-chain data limited detectable features.

This sequence uses TRBV28 and TRBJ2-1; 6 matching bases give a weak D call of TRBD1. Material: PBMCs. The TCR comes from a man aged 18 to 35 in good health and CMV-seronegative. The DNA reads TGTGCCAGCAGTCCACCCCGCGGACAGTATCCGAAGCAGTTCTTC. This is translated as CASSPPRGQYPKQFF.